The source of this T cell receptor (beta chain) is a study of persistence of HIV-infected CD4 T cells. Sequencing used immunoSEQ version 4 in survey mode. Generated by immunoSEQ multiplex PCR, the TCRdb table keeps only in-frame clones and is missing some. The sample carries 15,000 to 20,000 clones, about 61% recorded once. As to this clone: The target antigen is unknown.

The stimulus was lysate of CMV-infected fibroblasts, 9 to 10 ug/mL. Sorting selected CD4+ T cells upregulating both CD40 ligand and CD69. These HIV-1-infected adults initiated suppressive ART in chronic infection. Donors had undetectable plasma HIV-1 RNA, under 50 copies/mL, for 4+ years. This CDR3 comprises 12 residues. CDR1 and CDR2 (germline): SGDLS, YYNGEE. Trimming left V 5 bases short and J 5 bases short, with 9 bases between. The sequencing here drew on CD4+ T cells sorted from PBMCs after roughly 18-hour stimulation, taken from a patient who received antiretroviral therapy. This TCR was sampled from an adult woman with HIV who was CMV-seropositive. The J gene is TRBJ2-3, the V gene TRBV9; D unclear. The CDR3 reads CASSPLEDTQYF. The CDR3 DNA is TGTGCCAGCAGTCCCCTGGAAGATACGCAGTATTTT.